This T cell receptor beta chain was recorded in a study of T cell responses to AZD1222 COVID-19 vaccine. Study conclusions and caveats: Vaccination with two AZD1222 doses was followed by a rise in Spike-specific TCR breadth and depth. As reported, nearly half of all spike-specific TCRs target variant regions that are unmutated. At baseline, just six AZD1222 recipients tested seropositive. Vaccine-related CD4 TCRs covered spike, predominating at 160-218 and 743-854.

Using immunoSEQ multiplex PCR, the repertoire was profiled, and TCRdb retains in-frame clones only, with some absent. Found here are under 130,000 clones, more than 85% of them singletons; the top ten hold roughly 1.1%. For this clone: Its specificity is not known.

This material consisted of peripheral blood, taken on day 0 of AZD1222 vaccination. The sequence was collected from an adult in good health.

The chain's CDR3 is CASRSRGRSYEQYF. For the CDR3, the DNA is TGCGCCAGCAGAAGCAGGGGGCGGTCCTACGAGCAGTACTTC. This rearrangement joins TRBV10-2 to TRBJ2-7, with 8 bases identical to TRBD1. This CDR3 is 14 amino acids long. Germline values: CDR1 WSHSY, CDR2 SAAADI. Trimming cost V 6 bases and J 1 base; bases outside gene matches: 5.